The text below deals with one TCR beta chain. The specificity of this receptor is unknown. One base away there is no much larger clone; base qualities are not given. TCRbeta CDR3 regions were amplified from genomic DNA using the immunoSEQ Assay, a bias-controlled multiplex PCR. From the authors' description of their analysis: The number of nucleated cells in each sample was estimated from the amplification of reference gene primers within the assay. To quantify the absolute abundance of each unique TCRbeta CDR3 rearrangement, sequence reads were collapsed and filtered. Productive Simpson clonality was computed per sample as the square root of Simpson's diversity index over productive rearrangements. Held by TCRdb, this immuneACCESS table contains in-frame sequences only and omits some clones. Under half of the omission traces to an unresolved V gene where checked; the cause of the rest is unknown. V, J and clone size reflect that table, while D and trimming were determined from the DNA. This sample comprises some 130,000 clones, around 82% of them detected only once. The ten biggest clones cover approximately 6% of the sample.

In the prospective study, participants were about 18 to 100 years old, resided in under 30 geographic areas of the United States, and were enrolled through a virtual design. In the prospective study, participants were assigned to cohorts based on the clinical history participants reported in a screening survey and a study questionnaire. For ImmuneRACE Cohort 3, a participant was defined as recovered based on two consecutive negative NP/OP PCR tests, clearance by a healthcare professional, or resolution of symptoms. Mobile phlebotomists in the prospective study collected whole blood, serum and a nasopharyngeal or oropharyngeal swab from every participant. Participants in the prospective study had the option to provide additional blood draws and questionnaires over an approximately 2-month period. Before DNA extraction, prospective study blood samples were shipped either frozen or at room temperature.

This record comes from a study of blood T cell repertoires in COVID-19 (dated by TCRdb to about 2020). Regarding the complete study: Samples covering the acute and convalescent phases of COVID-19 were provided by collaborators in the United States, Italy and Spain. The sample metadata nearly always contained a de-identified subject ID, COVID-19 status, age in years and sex. Subjects who had been exposed to COVID-19, were actively infected with it, or had recovered from it provided the deeply sampled blood TCRbeta repertoires that made up the dataset. The material from the prospective study consisted of cDNA or gDNA derived from T cells, B-cell-depleted T cells, or PBMCs. Where available, HLA class I and class II types were obtained from metadata supplied by the sample provider rather than from assay-based typing. A freely available public database, intended as a resource for researchers studying the immune response to SARS-CoV-2, is where the repertoires were released. Samples were obtained from the ongoing ImmuneRACE study (first 160 participants) and from 1,000 to 1,500 subjects provided by 6 global collaborators. Overall results and qualifications from the work: How much clinical and demographic metadata was included differed by source and by participant, and the metadata was provided uncurated.

The sample was PBMCs or T cells enriched from blood (not recorded which). This sequence originates from a woman aged 45 to 65 who had recovered from COVID-19.

The DNA is TGCGCCAGCAGCCCCCAGGGGACAAACTATGGCTACACCTTC. Its protein is CASSPQGTNYGYTF. The rearranged chain carries TRBV5-1 and TRBJ1-2; TRBD1 could be the D gene, as 6 bases match. The germline V gene gives CDR1 as SGHRS and CDR2 as YFSETQ. The CDR3 runs 14 residues from the cysteine to the phenylalanine. Left in the record is the CDR3 DNA by itself, 42 bases read in frame from the first base. V and J are truncated by 4 bases and 2 bases respectively, leaving an intervening sequence of 12 bases.